This is a list of T cell receptor beta chains from one sample in a study of shared clonotypes between healthy human individuals. Generated by immunoSEQ multiplex PCR, the TCRdb table keeps only in-frame clones and is missing some. The data show some 2.4 million clones, 90% to 95% seen once. Sequencing was performed on naive CD4+ T cells from PBMCs. The receptors were gathered from a man in his late teens or twenties in good health. Some clones in this sample may be carry-over from other donors' samples. Both conserved end residues are part of each CDR3. Fields, in order: J gene, clone size, V gene, D gene, CDR3 protein, CDR3 DNA. The D gene is left open where the match is weak. Clone size, where shown, is once, few, many, or a class for clones that have expanded.

TRBJ2-2 - TRBV5-1 TRBD2 CASSDGTSGNTGELFF TGCGCCAGCAGCGATGGGACTAGCGGTAACACCGGGGAGCTGTTTTTT
TRBJ2-1 once TRBV7-9 TRBD2 CASSLRSVAGENEQFF TGTGCCAGCAGCTTACGGTCGGTAGCGGGAGAGAATGAGCAGTTCTTC
TRBJ2-5 - TRBV2 - CASSGQSQETQYF TGTGCCAGCAGTGGCCAGAGCCAAGAGACCCAGTACTTC
TRBJ1-2 - TRBV6-6 - CASCSWDVYGYTF TGTGCCAGCTGCTCTTGGGACGTCTATGGCTACACCTTC
TRBJ2-1 - TRBV5-4 - CASSLSPAVSVDEQFF TGTGCCAGCAGCTTGTCCCCAGCGGTATCGGTCGATGAGCAGTTCTTC
TRBJ1-5 - TRBV6-5 - CASSSGEPQHF TGTGCCAGCAGTTCTGGAGAGCCCCAGCATTTT
TRBJ2-7 - TRBV7-9 TRBD2 CASSLGSGSSYEQYF TGTGCCAGCAGCTTAGGAAGCGGGAGCTCCTACGAGCAGTACTTC
TRBJ1-5 - TRBV7-2 - CASSLFLVGGQPQHF TGTGCCAGCAGCCTCTTCCTCGTCGGGGGTCAGCCCCAGCATTTT
TRBJ2-6 - TRBV5-1 TRBD1 CASSLDGQAPSGANVLTF TGCGCCAGCAGCTTGGACGGACAGGCCCCTTCTGGGGCCAACGTCCTGACTTTC
TRBJ2-7 - TRBV11-3 - CASSLRAGEGYEQYF TGTGCCAGCAGCTTAAGGGCAGGGGAGGGCTACGAGCAGTACTTC
TRBJ2-1 - TRBV18 - CASSPGRGGTYNEQFF TGTGCCAGCTCACCTGGGCGTGGGGGTACCTACAATGAGCAGTTCTTC
TRBJ2-1 - TRBV6-6 TRBD2 CASAGARSYNEQFF TGTGCCAGCGCGGGAGCGAGGTCCTACAATGAGCAGTTCTTC
TRBJ2-5 - TRBV6-6 - CASSLRTQRETQYF TGTGCCAGCAGTTTGCGGACACAACGGGAGACCCAGTACTTC
TRBJ2-2 once TRBV18 - CASSPQQALSTGELFF TGTGCCAGCTCACCACAACAGGCGCTGAGCACCGGGGAGCTGTTTTTT
TRBJ2-2 - TRBV30 - CAWTRRGYTGELFF TGTGCCTGGACCCGAAGGGGCTACACCGGGGAGCTGTTTTTT
TRBJ2-3 - TRBV19 - CASSRYTQYF TGTGCCAGTAGTAGGTATACGCAGTATTTT
TRBJ1-1 once TRBV28 - CASSLSGGRGTEAFF TGTGCCAGCAGTTTATCCGGGGGGAGGGGGACTGAAGCTTTCTTT
TRBJ1-1 - TRBV28 - CASSLFGGTEAFF TGTGCCAGCAGTTTGTTCGGTGGGACTGAAGCTTTCTTT
TRBJ2-3 - TRBV18 TRBD2 CASSLWTSGTDTQYF TGTGCCAGCTCACTGTGGACTAGCGGGACCGATACGCAGTATTTT
TRBJ2-3 - TRBV30 - CAWRASGSTDTQYF TGTGCCTGGAGGGCGAGCGGTTCCACAGATACGCAGTATTTT
TRBJ2-3 once TRBV9 - CASSKTLGDTQYF TGTGCCAGCAGCAAGACCCTGGGCGATACACAGTATTTT
TRBJ1-4 - TRBV7-9 - CASSVSGAEKLFF TGTGCCAGCAGCGTGTCCGGGGCTGAAAAACTGTTTTTT
TRBJ2-1 - TRBV27 - CASWVGGTYNEQFF TGTGCCAGCTGGGTAGGGGGAACTTACAATGAGCAGTTCTTC